This TCR beta chain was sequenced for a study of PD-L1 blockade in urothelial cancer. Study information: Patients, treated from 2014 onward, received atezolizumab 1,200 mg intravenously every 3 weeks. Patients arrived having already received 0 to 3 prior chemotherapy regimens. Bladder-origin urothelial cancer in males described about 85% of the 29 patients.

TCRdb's table, derived via immunoSEQ multiplex PCR, lists solely in-frame clones and lacks some. The repertoire holds 58,000 or so clones, with approximately 81% as singletons. J was trimmed by 8 bases and V by 5 bases; bases with no gene match: 7. This CDR3 comprises 13 residues. Germline lookup yields CDR1 SGHRS and CDR2 YFSETQ. Time point denoted: pretreatment peripheral blood. All patients handed over anywhere from 1 to 8 samples, pretreatment and on-treatment. The chain carries TRBV5-1 and TRBJ1-1; 9 positions match TRBD1. The sequences come from PBMCs, collected around atezolizumab (anti-PD-L1) treatment. This clonotype was obtained from a man between 65 and 85 years old with urothelial cancer. This CDR3 reads CASRAGTGPEAFF. The CDR3 nucleotides are TGCGCCAGCAGGGCCGGGACAGGGCCGGAAGCTTTCTTT.